One TCR beta chain is described in this entry. The sample comes from a study of blood T cells in healthy people across ages. The CDR3 has 15 residues. Deletions cut 2 bases from V and 2 bases from J, with 10 bases between. Alongside a J-beta primer mix, a sample-barcoded 5' primer served in a second PCR lasting about 7 to 11 cycles. There were at least 3 million CDR3-containing paired-end reads obtained from each sample. TCRdb used MiXCR to reprocess the 5' RACE reads, holding one entry per CDR3 protein. The repertoire holds over a million distinct CDR3 sequences, with roughly 45% as singletons. What was sequenced was blood. The TCR comes from a woman aged 18-29 years in good health. The V call is TRBV12-3 or TRBV12-4, the J call TRBJ1-3; D not resolved. As DNA, the CDR3 is TGTGCCAGCAGTTTATCTGGAGGGACTGGAAACACCATATATTTT. Residues: CASSLSGGTGNTIYF.